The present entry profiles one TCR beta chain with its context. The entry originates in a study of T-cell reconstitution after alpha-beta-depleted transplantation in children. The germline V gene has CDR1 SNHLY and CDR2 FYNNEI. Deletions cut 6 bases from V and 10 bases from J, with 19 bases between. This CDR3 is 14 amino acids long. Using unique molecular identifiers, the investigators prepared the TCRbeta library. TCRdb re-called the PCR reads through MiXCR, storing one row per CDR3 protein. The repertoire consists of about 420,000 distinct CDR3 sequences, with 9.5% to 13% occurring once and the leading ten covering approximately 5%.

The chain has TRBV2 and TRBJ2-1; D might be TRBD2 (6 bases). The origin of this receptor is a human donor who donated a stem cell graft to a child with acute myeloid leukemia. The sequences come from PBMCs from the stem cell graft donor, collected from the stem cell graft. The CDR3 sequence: CASRDYGTGTEQFF. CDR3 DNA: TGTGCCAGCAGGGACTACGGGACCGGGACGGAGCAGTTCTTC.